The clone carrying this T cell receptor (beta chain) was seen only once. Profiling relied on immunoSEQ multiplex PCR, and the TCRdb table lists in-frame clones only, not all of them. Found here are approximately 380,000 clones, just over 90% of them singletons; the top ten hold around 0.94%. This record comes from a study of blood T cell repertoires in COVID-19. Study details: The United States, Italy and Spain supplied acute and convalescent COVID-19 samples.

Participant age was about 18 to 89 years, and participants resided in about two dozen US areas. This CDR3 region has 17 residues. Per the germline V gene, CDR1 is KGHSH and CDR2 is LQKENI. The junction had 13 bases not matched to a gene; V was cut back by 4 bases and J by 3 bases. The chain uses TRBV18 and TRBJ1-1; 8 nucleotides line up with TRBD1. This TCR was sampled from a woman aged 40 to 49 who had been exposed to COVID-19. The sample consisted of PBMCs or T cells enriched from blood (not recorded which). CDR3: CASSRSRTGPEDTEAFF. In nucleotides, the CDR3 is TGTGCCAGCTCACGCTCGCGGACAGGGCCAGAAGACACTGAAGCTTTCTTT.